This TCR beta chain stems from a study of technical replicates of blood from a few donors. Produced via immunoSEQ multiplex PCR; TCRdb's table is partial and in-frame only. The sample lists around 98,000 clones, 90% to 97% occurring once. The specimen sequenced was T cells isolated from PBMCs. The source of this sequence is a human donor in good health.

The CDR3 coding sequence is TGCGCCAGCAGTGAGACTTGGACTAGCGAGTCCTACAATGAGCAGTTCTTC. The encoded protein is CASSETWTSESYNEQFF. V usage is TRBV10-1 and J usage is TRBJ2-1, with 9 bases matching TRBD2. This CDR3 contains 17 residues. Germline-derived CDR1 and CDR2 are WNHNN and SYGVQD (reference sequence). V was clipped by 2 bases and J by 1 base; unmatched bases: 6.